This TCR beta chain was recovered during a study of T-cell memory formation after mild COVID-19. TCRdb processed the 5' RACE reads anew with MiXCR; each CDR3 protein has one entry. Of approximately 580,000 distinct CDR3 sequences listed, 20% are singletons. Concerning this clonotype: The antigen is unknown.

General observations from the study: The pre-infection memory compartment contained some responding clones, suggesting cross-reactive memory joined.

The sequenced sample consisted of PBMCs or a T cell subset sorted from them (not recorded which). The receptor's source is an adult woman who had mild COVID-19 (a few samples of this study predate the infection). Cell type and time point are not known.

CDR3 sequence (DNA): TGTGCCAGCAGTCCCGGGACAAGGGCCTACGAGCAGTACTTC. As protein: CASSPGTRAYEQYF. V is TRBV25-1 and J is TRBJ2-7; TRBD1 might be the D (6 bases). The germline V gene encodes CDR1 MGHDK and CDR2 SYGVNS. The V end lost 5 bases, the J end lost 2 bases, and 13 bases lay between the germline ends. The CDR3 runs to 14 residues.